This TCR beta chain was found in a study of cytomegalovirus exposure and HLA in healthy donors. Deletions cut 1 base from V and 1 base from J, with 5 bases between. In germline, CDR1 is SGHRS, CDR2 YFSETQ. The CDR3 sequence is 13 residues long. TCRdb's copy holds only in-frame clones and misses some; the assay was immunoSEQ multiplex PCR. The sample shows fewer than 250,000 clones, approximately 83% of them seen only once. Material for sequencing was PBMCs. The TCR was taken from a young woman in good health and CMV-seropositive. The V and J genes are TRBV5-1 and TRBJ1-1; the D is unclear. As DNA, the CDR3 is TGCGCCAGCAGCTTGCGGTCGAACACTGAAGCTTTCTTT. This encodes CASSLRSNTEAFF.